The entry below gives a single TCR beta chain sequence along with its context. TCRdb's table, derived via immunoSEQ multiplex PCR, lists solely in-frame clones and lacks some. The sample includes 150,000 to 200,000 clones, around 83% of them seen just once. The data belong to a study of blood T cell repertoires in COVID-19. Whole-study context: Donors in Cohort 3 counted as recovered after two negative PCRs, clearance, or symptom resolution. Both acute and convalescent COVID-19 samples were obtained from the United States, Italy and Spain.

Participants reported their clinical history, and cohort assignment relied on those reports. With 0 bases removed from V and 4 bases from J, the gap between germline ends came to 11 bases. CDR1 is SGHRS and CDR2 is YFSETQ in the germline V gene. The CDR3 contains 14 residues. Sample: PBMCs or T cells enriched from blood (not recorded which). The source of this sequence is a middle-aged woman in a cohort exposed to, infected with or recovered from COVID-19 (not recorded which). V and J are TRBV5-1 and TRBJ2-7, with TRBD1 as a possible D gene (5 bases). Here the CDR3 reads CASSLGSGQYEQYF. For the CDR3, the DNA is TGCGCCAGCAGCTTGGGGTCAGGGCAATACGAGCAGTACTTC.